This TCR beta chain emerged from a study of blood T cell repertoires in COVID-19. Study context: Donors in Cohort 3 counted as recovered after two negative PCRs, clearance, or symptom resolution.

The participants were between about 18 and 95 years old and came from roughly 25 US areas. This CDR3 is built from 15 residues. Trimming removed 4 bases at V and 1 base at J, with 15 bases between. Germline CDR1 SGHNT, CDR2 YYREEE (reference sequence). Per the original methods: By means of reference gene primer amplification, nucleated cell counts were estimated. Repertoires were generated with immunoSEQ multiplex PCR, while TCRdb's copy carries only in-frame clones and drops some. That table is the source of V, J and clone size, and D and trimming were worked out from the DNA. The table records about 360,000 clones, approximately 89% of them present only once.

The clonotype originates from a man aged 35 to 55 in a cohort exposed to, infected with or recovered from COVID-19 (not recorded which). The gene calls are TRBV5-4 and TRBJ2-7, with TRBD2 as a possible D gene (6 bases). The sequenced sample was PBMCs or T cells enriched from blood (not recorded which). For the CDR3, the DNA is TGTGCCAGCAGCGGAGGGGCAGGGAGGTCCTACGAGCAGTACTTC. Amino acids: CASSGGAGRSYEQYF.